Shown below are 17 T cell receptor beta chains from a single sample sequenced in a study of cytomegalovirus exposure and HLA in healthy donors. A multiplex PCR was run with 60 Vbeta primers and 13 Jbeta primers. Generated by immunoSEQ multiplex PCR, the TCRdb table keeps only in-frame clones and is missing some. The sample has around 100,000 clones, almost 80% seen once. The sequenced material came from PBMCs. The receptors come from a man aged 50 to 59 in good health and CMV-seropositive.

The rearrangement joins TRBV10-3 to TRBJ2-5; 9 bases line up with TRBD1. The DNA end is more similar to TRBJ2-7, so the J call may be wrong. The CDR3 has 17 residues. Germline lookup yields CDR1 ENHRY and CDR2 SYGVKD. DNA for the CDR3: TGTGCCATCAGTGAGTCGTTGGGACAGGGTAGGAACTACGAGCAGTACTTC. Protein: CAISESLGQGRNYEQYF.

J is TRBJ2-7 and V is TRBV7-6, with TRBD1 identical over 9 bases. With 5 bases clipped from V and 2 bases from J, the junction kept 10 bases outside the gene matches. Germline V gene lookup returns CDR1 SGHVS and CDR2 FNYEAQ. This CDR3 region has 16 residues. CDR3 DNA: TGTGCCAGCAGCGAAACGGACAGGGGACCTCCCTACGAGCAGTACTTC. It specifies CASSETDRGPPYEQYF.

V and J are TRBV5-8 and TRBJ2-1; a possible D gene is TRBD1 (6 bases). The CDR3 is 16 residues long. Germline-derived CDR1 and CDR2 are SGHTS and YDEGEE. V was shortened by 0 bases and J by 6 bases, with 16 bases between the two germline ends. The CDR3 sequence is CASSLAPGQGSNEQFF. The CDR3 DNA sequence: TGTGCCAGCAGCTTGGCCCCGGGGCAGGGGAGCAATGAGCAGTTCTTC.

This rearrangement joins TRBV28 to TRBJ1-6; tentative D call: TRBD1 (6 bases). CDR1 and CDR2 (germline): MDHEN, SYDVKM. Between the trimmed V and J ends, which lost 3 bases and 18 bases, there was a span of 15 bases. The CDR3 has 12 residues. CDR3 sequence (DNA): TGTGCCAGCAGTTTTAGGGGGACCCAACCCCACTTT. Translating it yields CASSFRGTQPHF.

With regard to this clone: A read error may account for a junction end that differs from germline. V and J are TRBV5-4 and TRBJ2-1; 8 nucleotides align to TRBD2. The CDR3 extends over 15 amino acids. CDR1 SGHNT and CDR2 YYREEE come from the germline V gene (reference sequence). The CDR3 spells CASSLGSGIFNEQLF. The CDR3 DNA reads as TGTGCCAGCAGCTTGGGTAGCGGGATTTTCAATGAGCAGCTCTTC.

V is TRBV28 and J is TRBJ2-7; TRBD1 aligns across 7 bases. J gave up 4 bases and V 7 bases, and 10 bases lay outside the gene matches. The CDR3 spans 14 residues. The germline V gene has CDR1 MDHEN and CDR2 SYDVKM. The CDR3 sequence: CASTQGRGRYEQYF. Written as DNA, the CDR3 is TGTGCCAGCACCCAGGGAAGGGGGCGGTACGAGCAGTACTTC.

The rearrangement links TRBV7-3 to TRBJ2-5, with TRBD2 identical over 13 bases. The DNA matches TRBJ2-7 better at its end, which makes the J call doubtful. The CDR3 extends over 21 amino acids. Germline CDR1 and CDR2: SGHTA and FQGTGA. CDR3 amino acids: CASSLTGGCPQLAGGPYEQYF. CDR3 coding DNA: TGTGCCAGCAGCTTAACAGGTGGGTGTCCCCAACTAGCGGGAGGGCCCTACGAGCAGTACTTC.

In DNA form, the CDR3 reads TGTGCCAGCAGCCCGCGGACTAGCGCGACCGGGGAGCTGTTTTTT. It codes for CASSPRTSATGELFF. The chain joins TRBV7-2 to TRBJ2-2; 9 positions agree with TRBD2. The trim removed 5 bases at V and 5 bases at J, leaving 6 bases unmatched. Germline V gene data show CDR1 as SGHTA and CDR2 as FQGNSA. The CDR3 consists of 15 residues. The variable domain in full, completed from reference TRBV7-2 and TRBJ2-2, reads GAGVSQSPSNKVTEKGKDVELRCDPISGHTALYWYRQSLGQGLEFLIYFQGNSAPDKSGLPSDRFSAERTGGSVSTLTIQRTQQEDSAVYLCASSPRTSATGELFFGEGSRLTVL.

This chain links TRBV7-9 with TRBJ2-7; D unclear. The V and J ends lost 6 bases and 0 bases respectively, with 9 bases between them. CDR3 length equals 13 residues. Per germline, CDR1 SEHNR and CDR2 FQNEAQ (reference sequence). The CDR3 nucleotides are TGTGCCAGCAGTCCTTTGAGCTCCTACGAGCAGTACTTC. It translates to CASSPLSSYEQYF. The variable domain in full, completed from reference TRBV7-9 and TRBJ2-7, reads DTGVSQNPRHKITKRGQNVTFRCDPISEHNRLYWYRQTLGQGPEFLTYFQNEAQLEKSRLLSDRFSAERPKGSFSTLEIQRTEQGDSAMYLCASSPLSSYEQYFGPGTRLTVT.

The chain recombines TRBV7-3 with TRBJ1-1; TRBD1 agrees at 7 bases. This CDR3 comprises 14 residues. V dropped 6 bases and J dropped 3; count of bases not matched to a gene: 7. The germline V gene encodes CDR1 SGHTA and CDR2 FQGTGA. The CDR3 DNA sequence: TGTGCCAGCAGATTACAGGGGCAGGACACTGAAGCTTTCTTT. Translation gives CASRLQGQDTEAFF.

The CDR3: CASSDGASTDTQYF. The CDR3 bases are TGTGCCAGCAGTGATGGGGCCTCCACAGATACGCAGTATTTT. This chain links TRBV2 with TRBJ2-3, with TRBD1 as a possible D gene (5 bases). The CDR3 sequence is 14 residues long. Germline CDR1 SNHLY, CDR2 FYNNEI. V lost 3 bases and J lost 2, with 9 bases in between.

This clone has just a few counts. This chain connects TRBV27 to TRBJ2-1; 7 bases match TRBD2. Germline V gene lookup returns CDR1 MNHEY and CDR2 SMNVEV (reference sequence). The CDR3 consists of 13 residues. The trim removed 6 bases at V and 5 bases at J, leaving 4 bases unmatched. DNA for the CDR3: TGTGCCAGCAGGCCGGGAGGCCACAATGAGCAGTTCTTC. The encoded protein is CASRPGGHNEQFF.

This chain connects TRBV7-9 to TRBJ2-3, with 10 bases aligning to TRBD1. Trimming at V came to 6 bases and at J to 2 bases, leaving 8 bases not matched to a gene. CDR3 length: 16 amino acids. Per germline, CDR1 SEHNR and CDR2 FQNEAQ (reference sequence). Here the CDR3 reads CASSDRDRGYTDTQYF. Here the CDR3 DNA reads TGTGCCAGCAGTGACCGGGACAGGGGATACACAGATACGCAGTATTTT.

The V call is TRBV5-1, the J call TRBJ2-5; D perhaps matches TRBD1 (6 bases). V was pared by 4 bases and J by 3 bases, with 16 bases between. The CDR3 is made up of 15 amino acids. Germline V gene lookup returns CDR1 SGHRS and CDR2 YFSETQ. The CDR3 spells CASSRHRAPEETQYF. The CDR3 DNA follows: TGCGCCAGCAGCCGCCACAGGGCCCCAGAAGAGACCCAGTACTTC.

The V and J genes are TRBV6-1 and TRBJ2-7, with D tentatively TRBD1 (5 bases). The CDR3 has 12 amino acids. V dropped 6 bases and J dropped 2 bases, with 8 bases sitting between them. Germline CDR1 and CDR2: MNHNS and SASEGT. The CDR3 DNA reads TGTGCCAGCAGCGACAGAACCTACGAGCAGTACTTC. Translating gives CASSDRTYEQYF.

This chain joins TRBV5-5 and TRBJ2-3, with TRBD1 matching over 9 bases. The CDR3 loop spans 15 amino acids. In germline, CDR1 is SGHKS, CDR2 YYEKEE (reference sequence). V shed 5 bases and J 1 base; nucleotides not matched to a gene: 5. The CDR3, as DNA: TGTGCCAGCAGTTACAGGGGGCACGGCACAGATACGCAGTATTTT. Amino acid sequence: CASSYRGHGTDTQYF.

In this sample, this clone turned up once. The chain employs TRBV18 and TRBJ1-3; D unclear. Trimming shortened V by 6 bases and J by 0 bases, and 18 bases separated the two germline ends. The germline CDR1 and CDR2 sequences are KGHSH and LQKENI. The CDR3 consists of 17 residues. In DNA, the CDR3 is TGTGCCAGCTCTCCGGATAGGCCGGCGGTCTCTGGAAACACCATATATTTT. Translated, it gives CASSPDRPAVSGNTIYF.